This T cell receptor (beta chain) stems from a study of cytomegalovirus exposure and HLA in healthy donors. With regard to this clone: Its specificity is unknown.

General study points: The classifier, whose performance was assessed in both the original and validation cohorts, reportedly diagnosed cytomegalovirus status with high specificity and sensitivity. The study carried out a later analysis of TCR beta sequences. It associated approximately 17,000 of them with specific HLA alleles at a false discovery rate of 0.05. From TCR beta sequences, most subjects' HLA-A and HLA-B alleles were reportedly predicted accurately.

The CDR3 sequence is 17 residues long. PCR used 60 Vbeta primers and 13 Jbeta primers. Here immunoSEQ multiplex PCR was the method, and the copy in TCRdb shows in-frame clones only, minus some. The table has under 170,000 clones, approximately 85% seen once; the top ten hold 6% to 6.5%. Sequencing was performed on PBMCs. This TCR was sampled from a man aged 50 to 59 in good health and CMV-seropositive. The chain uses TRBV12-2 and TRBJ1-2. TRBV12-2 is designated a pseudogene. The DNA of the CDR3 is TGTGCAGGTCGCTTAGTCGGCAGGGACTTTGCTAACTATGGCTACACCTTC. Residues: CAGRLVGRDFANYGYTF.